This note documents a single TCR beta chain sequence. TCRdb reanalysed the RT-PCR reads using MiXCR and keeps one entry per CDR3 protein. Seen here are around 23,000 distinct CDR3 sequences, approximately 43% observed once, and the top ten hold more than 60%. This entry comes from a study of patients and donors after allogeneic stem cell transplantation. Germline CDR1 SGHNT, CDR2 YYREEE (reference sequence). This CDR3 spans 15 amino acids. Trimming shortened V by 0 bases and J by 2 bases, and 9 bases separated the two germline ends. Source material: blood, either unsorted or a sorted T cell fraction (not recorded which). The V and J genes are TRBV5-4 and TRBJ1-3; D uncertain. This sequence originates from a human donor who was either an allogeneic HSCT recipient or a stem cell or donor lymphocyte infusion donor (not recorded which). It is not recorded whose cells these are; they may come from a transplant donor. CDR3 protein: CASSLDQTAGNTIYF. The CDR3, as DNA: TGTGCCAGCAGCTTGGATCAGACGGCTGGAAACACCATATATTTT.